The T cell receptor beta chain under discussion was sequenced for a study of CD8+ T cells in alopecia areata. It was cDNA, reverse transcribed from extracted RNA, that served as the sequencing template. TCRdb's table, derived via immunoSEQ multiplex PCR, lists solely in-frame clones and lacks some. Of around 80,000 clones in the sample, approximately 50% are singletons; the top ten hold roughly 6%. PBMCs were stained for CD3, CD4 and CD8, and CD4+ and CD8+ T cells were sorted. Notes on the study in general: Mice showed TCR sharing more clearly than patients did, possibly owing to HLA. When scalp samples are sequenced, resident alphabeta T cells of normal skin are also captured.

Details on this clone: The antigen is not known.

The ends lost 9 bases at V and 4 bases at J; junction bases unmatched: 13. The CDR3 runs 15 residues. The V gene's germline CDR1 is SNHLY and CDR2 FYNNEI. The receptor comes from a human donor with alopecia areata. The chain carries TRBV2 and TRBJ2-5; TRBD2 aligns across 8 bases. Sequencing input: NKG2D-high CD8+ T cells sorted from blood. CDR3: CASAPGERGIETQYF. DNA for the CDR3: TGTGCCAGTGCCCCCGGGGAGCGGGGGATAGAGACCCAGTACTTC.